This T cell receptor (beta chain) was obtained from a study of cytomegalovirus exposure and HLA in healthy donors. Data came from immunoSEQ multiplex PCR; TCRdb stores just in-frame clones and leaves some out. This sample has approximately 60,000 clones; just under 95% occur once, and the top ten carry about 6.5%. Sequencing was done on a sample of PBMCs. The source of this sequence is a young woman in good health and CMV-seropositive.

The CDR3 region has the DNA TGTGCCAGTAGTTCCTTGAGCGTCCCTGGAAACACCATATATTTT. Amino acids: CASSSLSVPGNTIYF. J is TRBJ1-3 and V is TRBV19; D is unclear. Germline CDR1 and CDR2: LNHDA and SQIVND (reference sequence). The length of the CDR3 is 15 residues. The V end was cut by 5 bases, the J end by 2 bases, with 13 bases between.